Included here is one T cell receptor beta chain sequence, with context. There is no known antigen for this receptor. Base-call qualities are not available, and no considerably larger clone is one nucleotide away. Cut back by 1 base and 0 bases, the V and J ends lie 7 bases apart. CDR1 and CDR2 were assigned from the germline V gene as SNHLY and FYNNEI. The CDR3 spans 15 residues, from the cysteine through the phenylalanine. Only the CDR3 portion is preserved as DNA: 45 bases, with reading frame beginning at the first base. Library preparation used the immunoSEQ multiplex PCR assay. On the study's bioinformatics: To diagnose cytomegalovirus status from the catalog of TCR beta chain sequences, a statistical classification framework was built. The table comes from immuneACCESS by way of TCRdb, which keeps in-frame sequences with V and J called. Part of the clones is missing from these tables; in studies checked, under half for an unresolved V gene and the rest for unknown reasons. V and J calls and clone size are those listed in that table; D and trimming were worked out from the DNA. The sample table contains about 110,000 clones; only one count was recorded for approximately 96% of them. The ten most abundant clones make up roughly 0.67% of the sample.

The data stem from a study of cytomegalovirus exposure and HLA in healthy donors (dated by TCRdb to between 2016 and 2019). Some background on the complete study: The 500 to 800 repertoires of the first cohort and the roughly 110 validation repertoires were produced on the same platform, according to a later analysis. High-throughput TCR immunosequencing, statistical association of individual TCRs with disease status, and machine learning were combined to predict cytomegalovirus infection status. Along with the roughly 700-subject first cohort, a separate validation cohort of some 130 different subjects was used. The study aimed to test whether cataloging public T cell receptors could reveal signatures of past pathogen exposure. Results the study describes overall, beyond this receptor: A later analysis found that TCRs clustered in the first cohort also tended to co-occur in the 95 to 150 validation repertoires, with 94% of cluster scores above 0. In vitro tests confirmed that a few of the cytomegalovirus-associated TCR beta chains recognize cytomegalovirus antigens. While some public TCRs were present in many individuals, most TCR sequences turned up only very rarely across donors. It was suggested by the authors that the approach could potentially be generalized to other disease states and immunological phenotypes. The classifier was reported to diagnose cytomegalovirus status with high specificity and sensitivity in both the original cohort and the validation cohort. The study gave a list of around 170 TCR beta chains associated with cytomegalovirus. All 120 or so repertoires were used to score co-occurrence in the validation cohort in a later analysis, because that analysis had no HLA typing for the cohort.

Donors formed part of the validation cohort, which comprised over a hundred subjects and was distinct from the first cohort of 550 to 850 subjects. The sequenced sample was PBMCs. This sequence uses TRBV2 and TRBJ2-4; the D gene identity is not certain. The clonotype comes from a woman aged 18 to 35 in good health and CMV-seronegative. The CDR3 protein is CASSEGVIAKNIQYF. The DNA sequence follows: TGTGCCAGCAGTGAAGGAGTGATAGCCAAAAACATTCAGTACTTC.